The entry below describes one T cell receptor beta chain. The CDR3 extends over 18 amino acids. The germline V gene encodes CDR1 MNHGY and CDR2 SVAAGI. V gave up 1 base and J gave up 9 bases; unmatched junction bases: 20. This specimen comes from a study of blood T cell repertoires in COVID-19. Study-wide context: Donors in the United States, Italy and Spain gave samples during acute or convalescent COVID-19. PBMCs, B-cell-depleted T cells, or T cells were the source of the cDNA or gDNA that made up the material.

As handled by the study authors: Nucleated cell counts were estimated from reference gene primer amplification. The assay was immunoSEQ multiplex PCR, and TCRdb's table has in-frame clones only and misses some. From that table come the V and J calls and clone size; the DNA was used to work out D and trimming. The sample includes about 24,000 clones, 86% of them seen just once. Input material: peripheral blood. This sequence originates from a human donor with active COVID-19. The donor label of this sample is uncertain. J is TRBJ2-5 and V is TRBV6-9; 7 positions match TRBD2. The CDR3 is CASSYWGFRAGRWVAQYF. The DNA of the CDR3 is TGTGCCAGCAGTTATTGGGGGTTTCGAGCGGGGAGATGGGTGGCCCAGTACTTC.